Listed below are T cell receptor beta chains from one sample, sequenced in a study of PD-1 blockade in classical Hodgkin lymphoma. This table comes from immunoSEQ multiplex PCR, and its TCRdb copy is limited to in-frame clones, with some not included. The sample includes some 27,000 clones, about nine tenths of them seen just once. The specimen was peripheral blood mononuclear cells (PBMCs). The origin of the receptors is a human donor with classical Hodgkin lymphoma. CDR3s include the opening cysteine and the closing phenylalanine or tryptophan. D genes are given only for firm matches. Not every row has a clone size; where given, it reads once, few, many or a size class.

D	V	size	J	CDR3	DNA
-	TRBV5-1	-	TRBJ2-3	CASRAATGDTQYF	TGCGCCAGCAGGGCGGCAACCGGGGATACGCAGTATTTT
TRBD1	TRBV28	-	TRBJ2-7	CASSAPGTAYEQYF	TGTGCCAGCAGTGCCCCCGGGACAGCCTACGAGCAGTACTTC
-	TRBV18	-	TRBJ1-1	CASSPYAQGIRTEAFF	TGTGCCAGCTCACCATATGCTCAGGGTATTCGGACTGAAGCTTTCTTT
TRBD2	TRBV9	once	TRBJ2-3	CASSASGTSSDTQYF	TGTGCCAGCAGCGCCTCCGGGACTAGCTCAGATACGCAGTATTTT
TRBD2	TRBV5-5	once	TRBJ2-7	CASSWGTSDYEQYF	TGTGCCAGCAGCTGGGGGACTAGCGACTACGAGCAGTACTTC
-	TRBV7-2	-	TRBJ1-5	CASSHSTGAGQPQHF	TGTGCCAGCAGCCATAGCACGGGTGCGGGGCAGCCCCAGCATTTT
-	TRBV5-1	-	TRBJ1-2	CASSALGSANYGYTF	TGCGCCAGCAGCGCCCTTGGGTCGGCTAACTATGGCTACACCTTC
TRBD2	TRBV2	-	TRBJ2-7	CASSEARISGSYEQYF	TGTGCCAGCAGTGAAGCGCGGATTAGCGGGAGCTACGAGCAGTACTTC
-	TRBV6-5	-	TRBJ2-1	CASSYSGSSYNEQFF	TGTGCCAGCAGTTACTCGGGGAGCTCCTACAATGAGCAGTTCTTC
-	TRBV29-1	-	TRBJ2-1	CSAFDPGRYEQFF	TGCAGCGCTTTTGACCCCGGTAGATATGAGCAGTTCTTC
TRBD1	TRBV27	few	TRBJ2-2	CASRIRTGGTGELFF	TGTGCCAGCAGGATTCGGACAGGGGGAACCGGGGAGCTGTTTTTT
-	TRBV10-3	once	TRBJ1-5	CAISEDISNQPQHF	TGTGCCATCAGTGAGGACATTAGCAATCAGCCCCAGCATTTT
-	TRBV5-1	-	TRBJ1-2	CASSGSGVYGYTF	TGCGCCAGCAGCGGATCGGGGGTGTATGGCTACACCTTC
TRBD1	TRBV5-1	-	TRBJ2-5	CASSPSGGQGNIQETQYF	TGCGCCAGCAGCCCAAGCGGCGGACAGGGGAATATCCAAGAGACCCAGTACTTC
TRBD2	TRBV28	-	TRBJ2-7	CASSLSPSSGSYEQYF	TGTGCCAGCAGTTTATCCCCCTCTAGCGGGAGCTACGAGCAGTACTTC
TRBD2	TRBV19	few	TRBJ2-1	CASSEGLAGAQGNEQFF	TGTGCCAGTAGTGAGGGGCTAGCGGGAGCTCAGGGCAATGAGCAGTTCTTC
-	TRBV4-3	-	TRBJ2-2	CASSQQPGTNTGELFF	TGCGCCAGCAGCCAACAGCCCGGGACAAACACCGGGGAGCTGTTTTTT
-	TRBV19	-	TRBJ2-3	CASSTQGWRGDTQYF	TGTGCCAGTAGTACACAGGGATGGCGTGGAGATACGCAGTATTTT
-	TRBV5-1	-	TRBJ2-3	CASSLDSSTDTQYF	TGCGCCAGCAGCTTGGACTCCAGCACAGATACGCAGTATTTT
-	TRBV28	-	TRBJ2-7	CASSLGFYEQYF	TGTGCCAGCAGCCTTGGGTTCTACGAGCAGTACTTC
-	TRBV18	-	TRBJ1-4	CASSMSGREKLFF	TGTGCCAGCTCCATGTCGGGACGTGAAAAACTGTTTTTT
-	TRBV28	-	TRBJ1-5	CASSGNQPQHF	TGTGCCAGCAGTGGCAATCAGCCCCAGCATTTT
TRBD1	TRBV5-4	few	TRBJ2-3	CASSALTGVADTQYF	TGTGCCAGCAGCGCTCTGACAGGGGTGGCAGATACGCAGTATTTT
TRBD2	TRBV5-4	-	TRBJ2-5	CASSIAGATQYF	TGTGCCAGCAGTATAGCGGGGGCTACCCAGTACTTC
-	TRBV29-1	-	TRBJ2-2	CSVTGNTGELFF	TGCAGCGTGACAGGAAACACCGGGGAGCTGTTTTTT
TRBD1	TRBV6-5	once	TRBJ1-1	CASSWTGLEAFF	TGTGCCAGCAGTTGGACAGGGCTTGAAGCTTTCTTT
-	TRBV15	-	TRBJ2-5	CATSRGGDSETQYF	TGTGCCACCAGCAGGGGGGGAGATAGTGAGACCCAGTACTTC
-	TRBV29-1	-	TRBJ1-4	CSVKGLEINEKLFF	TGCAGCGTGAAAGGGTTGGAGATAAATGAAAAACTGTTTTTT
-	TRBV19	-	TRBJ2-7	CASSMDSGYEQYF	TGTGCCAGTAGTATGGACAGCGGCTACGAGCAGTACTTC